This TCR beta chain originates from a study of OX40 agonist ivuxolimab in advanced cancers. Profiling relied on immunoSEQ multiplex PCR, and the TCRdb table lists in-frame clones only, not all of them. The table lists around 78,000 clones, 81% of them singletons. This CDR3 has 15 residues. The J gene is TRBJ2-3, the V gene TRBV1; the D call TRBD2 from the table was never checked on the DNA. TRBV1 is a listed pseudogene. The receptor was isolated from an adult with an advanced solid tumor such as melanoma, head and neck, liver or kidney cancer. The sequences come from CD4+ or CD8+ T cells sorted from blood, collected in a trial of the OX40 agonist ivuxolimab. CDR3 loop: CTSSQEKPRGNTQYF. CDR3 DNA: TGCACCAGCAGCCAAGAAAAACCGAGAGGAAATACGCAGTATTTT.